This T cell receptor beta chain is from a study of OX40 agonist ivuxolimab in advanced cancers. Study-wide background: Patients with hepatocellular carcinoma, melanoma, renal cell or head and neck cancer made up the dose-escalation patients.

The V gene's germline CDR1 is MNHNS and CDR2 SASEGT. Trimming stripped 2 bases from V and 6 bases from J, with 16 bases between. The CDR3 is 16 residues long. Sequenced by immunoSEQ multiplex PCR; TCRdb stores in-frame clones only, minus some. The table includes some 85,000 clones, roughly 84% detected once. The source material was CD4+ or CD8+ T cells sorted from blood, sampled in a trial of the OX40 agonist ivuxolimab. This TCR was recovered from an adult with an advanced solid tumor such as melanoma, head and neck, liver or kidney cancer. This sequence joins TRBV6-1 and TRBJ1-4; D might be TRBD1 (6 bases). CDR3 amino acids: CASSEPPPGAHEKLFF. CDR3 nucleotide sequence: TGTGCCAGCAGTGAACCCCCCCCAGGGGCGCATGAAAAACTGTTTTTT.